This TCR beta chain was obtained from a study of follicular helper T cells after annual influenza vaccination. The wider study: Blood was drawn on days 0, 7 and 28 after vaccination.

TCRdb keeps only in-frame clones here, not all; method: immunoSEQ multiplex PCR. The top ten hold around 0.3% of the sample, which has 11,000 to 15,000 clones, approximately 84% seen once. The CDR3 covers 16 residues. Germline V gives CDR1 SGHDN, CDR2 FVKESK. V was cut by 4 bases and J by 2 bases, with 16 bases left in between. Time point given: 2014-2015 season, pre-vaccination. Adults were given seasonal inactivated influenza vaccine, and blood CD4 subsets were sorted before and after vaccination. Donors with HIV/AIDS, active malignancy, immunomodulators or active illness were excluded. This TCR came from an adult who received the influenza vaccine. V gene TRBV14 combines with J gene TRBJ2-3; D is perhaps TRBD1 (6 bases). The sequenced sample was CXCR5- memory CD4+ T cells sorted from blood, obtained on the day of influenza vaccination. For the CDR3, the DNA is TGTGCCAGCAGCCCACTCCGGGACACAGCCACAGATACGCAGTATTTT. Its protein is CASSPLRDTATDTQYF.